The TCR beta chain described here comes from a study of shared clonotypes between healthy human individuals. Unsorted PBMC samples were amplified in replicate PCRs containing around 300 ng DNA, 30,000 or so T cell genomes. Produced via immunoSEQ multiplex PCR; TCRdb's table is partial and in-frame only. The sample shows more than 400,000 clones, roughly 80% of them seen only once. Worth noting for this clone: The target antigen is unknown.

Study outcomes and limitations: Only blood was sampled; tissue repertoires likely differ.

The sequence was obtained from a woman between 40 and 55 years old in good health. Some clones in this sample may be carry-over from other donors' samples. The sequenced sample consisted of PBMCs.

CDR3 sequence reads: CASSLRSAASTDTQYF. In DNA form, the CDR3 reads TGTGCCAGCAGCCTAAGGTCGGCGGCTAGCACAGATACGCAGTATTTT. The J gene is TRBJ2-3, the V gene TRBV7-8; D is undetermined. In germline, CDR1 is SGHVS, CDR2 FQNEAQ. This CDR3 region has 16 residues. V lost 5 bases, J lost 0 bases, and 15 bases lay in between.